This T cell receptor beta chain was captured in a study of vaccination and CD4 T cells after COVID-19. Study summary: Cultures designated as controls were supplied with a CEFX pool, an HIV-1 Nef pool, or no peptide.

A remark on this clonotype: Its antigen is not identified.

CD4+ T cells that had been cultured provided DNA sequenced with the Oncomine TCR Beta short-read assay. TCRdb itself ran the PCR reads through MiXCR, one entry per CDR3 protein. The sample contains approximately 18,000 distinct CDR3 sequences, 44% of which appear only once. Points from the study as a whole: Relatively few convalescent patients and no early post-infection timepoints were analyzed.

V trimming: 3 bases; J trimming: 5 bases; junction bases outside the gene matches: 2. This CDR3 has 15 residues. Germline CDR1 and CDR2: SGHTA and FQGNSA. Time point here: late sampling 161 to 241 days after vaccination in a few convalescent patients. Treatment: roughly 10-day PBMC culture with coronavirus spike peptide pools or control peptides (ViraFEST assay). The rearrangement uses TRBV7-2 and TRBJ2-1; 12 bases map to TRBD2. The specimen comprised CD4+ T cells from blood, cultured in vitro, sampled about 7 months after SARS-CoV-2 vaccination. This receptor was identified in a human donor who had recovered from COVID-19. The CDR3 sequence is CASSFGLAGNNEQFF. CDR3 sequence (DNA): TGTGCCAGCAGCTTCGGACTAGCGGGGAACAATGAGCAGTTCTTC.